Shown below are 22 T cell receptor beta chains from a single sample sequenced in a study of T-cell reconstitution after alpha-beta-depleted transplantation in children. Using unique molecular identifiers, the investigators prepared the TCRbeta library. Each CDR3 protein gets one entry after TCRdb re-called the PCR reads with MiXCR. The table has about 590,000 distinct CDR3 sequences, approximately 13% seen once. The material sequenced was PBMCs, mostly from graft donor cells, taken 360 days after TCRalphabeta/CD19-depleted stem cell transplant. Receptor source: a male patient aged 10-17 years who had a stem cell transplant for acute myeloid leukemia, so the T cells may come from the graft donor.

This clonotype has at least ten counts. The CDR3 nucleotides read TGTGCCAGCAGCCAAGAAGGGCCAGACCAAGAGACCCAGTACTTC. It codes for CASSQEGPDQETQYF. V usage is TRBV14 and J usage is TRBJ2-5, with D unclear. This CDR3 has 15 amino acids. The germline V gene encodes CDR1 SGHDN and CDR2 FVKESK. V gave up 0 bases and J gave up 0 bases, with 8 bases separating them.

The chain joins TRBV10-3 to TRBJ2-3; D perhaps matches TRBD1 (6 bases). Trimming cost V 0 bases and J 1 base, with 14 bases left between them. Germline CDR1 and CDR2: ENHRY and SYGVKD. The CDR3 sequence is 17 residues long. DNA for the CDR3: TGTGCCATCAGTGAGTCCTTACAGGGTGTGGGCACAGATACGCAGTATTTT. Amino acid sequence: CAISESLQGVGTDTQYF.

This clonotype has a handful of counts. V usage is TRBV6-1 and J usage is TRBJ2-1, with D unclear. This CDR3 is built from 15 residues. Deletions cut 7 bases from V and 0 bases from J, with 13 bases between. Germline assignment: CDR1 MNHNS and CDR2 SASEGT. This CDR3 is CASTRLPSSYNEQFF. Written as DNA, the CDR3 is TGTGCCAGCACCCGTCTGCCTAGCTCCTACAATGAGCAGTTCTTC.

In its sample, this clonotype was seen a few times. The genes are TRBV3-1 and TRBJ2-2; 11 bases map to TRBD2. The CDR3 covers 16 residues. CDR1 and CDR2 from the germline V gene are LGHDT and YNNKEL (reference sequence). Germline trimming cut 8 bases from V and 6 bases from J; bases unmatched to any gene: 11. The CDR3 region has the DNA TGTGCCAGCTCTAAGGTGTTGGGACTAGCGGCCGGGGAGCTGTTTTTT. Its translation: CASSKVLGLAAGELFF.

This clonotype occurred a few times. The gene calls are TRBV28 and TRBJ2-2, with a weak D call TRBD2 (5 bases). Germline-derived CDR1 and CDR2 are MDHEN and SYDVKM. Trimming took off 9 bases at V and 6 bases at J, with 14 bases between the two ends. CDR3 length equals 13 residues. CDR3 nucleotide sequence: TGTGCCAGAAACGGGATGTGGGCCGGGGAGCTGTTTTTT. As protein: CARNGMWAGELFF.

This clonotype was seen repeatedly, ten times or more. This rearrangement joins TRBV29-1 to TRBJ1-1, with D possibly being TRBD1 (5 bases). The V end lost 3 bases, the J end lost 5 bases, and 7 bases lay between the germline ends. The germline CDR1 and CDR2 sequences are SQVTM and ANQGSEA. The CDR3 has 11 residues. CDR3 in DNA: TGCAGCGTTGACAGGGCAACTGAAGCTTTCTTT. Protein sequence: CSVDRATEAFF.

This clonotype was seen a handful of times. The rearrangement links TRBV12-3 or TRBV12-4 to TRBJ1-6, with 10 bases matching TRBD1. This CDR3 has 15 amino acids. The V and J ends lost 6 bases and 6 bases, in that order; junction bases with no gene match: 5. CDR3: CASSPGTGVNSPLHF. The CDR3 nucleotides are TGTGCCAGCAGCCCTGGGACAGGGGTTAATTCACCCCTCCACTTT.

V and J are TRBV6-5 and TRBJ1-5, with unresolved D. V was shortened by 2 bases and J by 7 bases, with 18 bases between the two germline ends. CDR1 and CDR2 from the germline V gene are MNHEY and SVGAGI. This CDR3 has 16 amino acids. In DNA, the CDR3 is TGTGCCAGCAGTTACCTGGGAAACCCCGTGGGACAGCCCCAGCATTTT. Translating it yields CASSYLGNPVGQPQHF.

The genes are TRBV29-1 and TRBJ1-5; TRBD1 might be the D (5 bases). CDR3 length: 14 amino acids. V lost 4 bases and J lost 7, with 17 bases in between. Germline V CDR1 and CDR2: SQVTM, ANQGSEA. CDR3 DNA sequence: TGCAGCGTTGCAGTTGGTGGGGGAAGGCAGCCCCAGCATTTT. Amino acid sequence: CSVAVGGGRQPQHF.

The sample holds a few counts of this clonotype. This rearrangement joins TRBV27 to TRBJ2-1, with 8 bases matching TRBD1. The CDR3 spans 16 residues. Germline-derived CDR1 and CDR2 are MNHEY and SMNVEV (reference sequence). V shed 5 bases, J shed 6 bases, and the junction held 12 bases outside the gene matches. The CDR3 DNA reads TGTGCCAGCAGTCCCTTTCGACAGGGGAGGAGCAATGAGCAGTTCTTC. Translating gives CASSPFRQGRSNEQFF.

This clonotype has only a few counts. The chain couples TRBV27 to TRBJ2-5; 7 bases match TRBD2. The CDR3 sequence is 16 residues long. Germline-derived CDR1 and CDR2 are MNHEY and SMNVEV (reference sequence). V shed 4 bases and J 4 bases; nucleotides not matched to a gene: 12. The CDR3 here is CASSYVTGGVGETQYF. The CDR3 region has the DNA TGTGCCAGCAGTTACGTGACGGGAGGTGTAGGAGAGACCCAGTACTTC.

This clonotype appeared a few times. J is TRBJ2-4 and V is TRBV23-1; TRBD2 aligns across 10 bases. TRBV23-1 is an open reading frame, and its role is uncertain. The CDR3 has 13 residues. V shed 7 bases and J 8 bases; nucleotides not matched to a gene: 5. In DNA, the CDR3 is TGCGCCAGCAAACTAGCGGGAAGGGACATTCAGTACTTC. Its protein is CASKLAGRDIQYF.

The chain uses TRBV3-1 and TRBJ2-2, with a possible D match to TRBD1 (5 bases). V lost 0 bases to trimming and J lost 3 bases, with 11 bases between them. The CDR3 has 16 amino acids. The V gene's germline CDR1 is LGHDT and CDR2 YNNKEL (reference sequence). CDR3 region: CASSQEDRSYTGELFF. DNA for the CDR3: TGTGCCAGCAGCCAAGAAGACAGAAGTTACACCGGGGAGCTGTTTTTT.

This clonotype was detected only a few times. The chain links TRBV19 to TRBJ1-5; D is ambiguous. The CDR3 runs to 13 residues. Trimming removed 10 bases from V and 3 bases from J, with 13 bases in between. Germline CDR1 and CDR2: LNHDA and SQIVND (reference sequence). The CDR3, as DNA: TGTGCCACCCTCCCAGGCTCCAATCAGCCCCAGCATTTT. Protein sequence: CATLPGSNQPQHF.

This chain uses TRBV25-1 with TRBJ2-7; no firm D call. The CDR3 consists of 13 residues. The ends were cut back, 4 bases at V and 4 bases at J, with 11 bases in the middle. Germline-derived CDR1 and CDR2 are MGHDK and SYGVNS. CDR3 sequence: CASSGASVYEQYF. CDR3 bases: TGTGCCAGCAGTGGAGCGAGTGTTTACGAGCAGTACTTC.

There are many counts of this clonotype. The chain combines TRBV12-3 or TRBV12-4 with TRBJ2-1; D is uncertain. V was shortened by 7 bases and J by 5 bases, with 6 bases between the two germline ends. The CDR3 totals 11 residues. For the CDR3, the DNA is TGTGCCAGCACCGTTAACAATGAGCAGTTCTTC. Amino acid sequence: CASTVNNEQFF.

The chain has TRBV28 and TRBJ1-6, with D possibly being TRBD1 (6 bases). Germline CDR1 reads MDHEN; CDR2 reads SYDVKM. Trimming left V 7 bases short and J 7 bases short, with 17 bases between. CDR3 size: 15 residues. The CDR3 region has the DNA TGTGCCAGCACCCCGTGGGGGCTTCGAAATTCACCCCTCCACTTT. Translation: CASTPWGLRNSPLHF.

This clonotype has a handful of counts. The V and J genes are TRBV25-1 and TRBJ2-1; 12 bases fit TRBD2. This CDR3 has 16 amino acids. V dropped 3 bases and J dropped 12; count of bases not matched to a gene: 12. Germline V lookup: CDR1 MGHDK, CDR2 SYGVNS. The CDR3 region has the DNA TGTGCCAGCAGTGATGGGCCTCTAGCGGGAGGGCGAATGCAGTTCTTC. Translation gives CASSDGPLAGGRMQFF.

This clonotype has just a few counts. CDR3 nucleotides: TGTGCCAGCAGCGTAGAACTAGCGGGAGCCTACAATGAGCAGTTCTTC. This codes for CASSVELAGAYNEQFF. The V call is TRBV9, the J call TRBJ2-1; TRBD2 matches at 11 bases. The CDR3 sequence is 16 residues long. Trimming took 0 bases from V and 2 from J; bases not matched to a gene: 1. Germline CDR1 SGDLS, CDR2 YYNGEE.

This sequence joins TRBV29-1 and TRBJ1-3; D is possibly TRBD1 (5 bases). The germline gives CDR1 SQVTM, CDR2 ANQGSEA. The V and J ends lost 4 bases and 1 base respectively, with 8 bases between them. This CDR3 is built from 13 residues. DNA of the CDR3: TGCAGCGTTGGTCAGGGATCTGGAAACACCATATATTTT. Protein sequence: CSVGQGSGNTIYF.

Only a few counts were recorded for this clonotype. This sequence joins TRBV6-5 and TRBJ1-2; possible D gene TRBD1, 5 bases. The CDR3 has 15 residues. Germline CDR1 MNHEY, CDR2 SVGAGI. Trimming cost V 1 base and J 6 bases, with 15 bases left between them. The CDR3 loop reads CASSYFTTDRNGYTF. CDR3 DNA: TGTGCCAGCAGTTACTTTACGACAGATCGAAATGGCTACACCTTC.

A word on this clonotype: One end of the junction varies from germline; a read error may be responsible. The gene calls are TRBV20-1 and TRBJ1-6; a weak D match, TRBD1 (6 bases). CDR1 and CDR2 from the germline V gene are DFQATT and SNEGSKA (reference sequence). The CDR3 runs 14 residues. Written as DNA, the CDR3 is TGCAGTGCTCGATACAGGGTGGCAAATTCCCCCCTCCACTTT. Translated, it gives CSARYRVANSPLHF.